Sequencing of this TCR beta chain was carried out in a study of T cell responses to AZD1222 COVID-19 vaccine. Findings of the study overall: The number of AZD1222 recipients seropositive at baseline was only 5 to 7. The span of vaccine-associated CD4 TCRs extended across spike, with dominance at 160-218 and 743-854.

Some clones are missing from TCRdb's copy, which holds only in-frame ones; the method was immunoSEQ multiplex PCR. The sample includes roughly 120,000 clones, 85% to 95% of them seen just once. This CDR3 contains 16 residues. After removal of 3 bases from V and 7 bases from J, the junction contained 9 bases not matched to a gene. Germline V gene data show CDR1 as MGHRA and CDR2 as YSYEKL. As concerns this clone: Its matching antigen is unknown.

The chain joins TRBV4-1 to TRBJ2-1; TRBD1 matches 10 bases. Sample: peripheral blood, taken on day 0 of AZD1222 vaccination. The receptor's source is an adult in good health. CDR3 region: CASSQYRDRGRNEQFF. Here the CDR3 DNA reads TGCGCCAGCAGCCAGTACCGGGACAGGGGAAGAAATGAGCAGTTCTTC.